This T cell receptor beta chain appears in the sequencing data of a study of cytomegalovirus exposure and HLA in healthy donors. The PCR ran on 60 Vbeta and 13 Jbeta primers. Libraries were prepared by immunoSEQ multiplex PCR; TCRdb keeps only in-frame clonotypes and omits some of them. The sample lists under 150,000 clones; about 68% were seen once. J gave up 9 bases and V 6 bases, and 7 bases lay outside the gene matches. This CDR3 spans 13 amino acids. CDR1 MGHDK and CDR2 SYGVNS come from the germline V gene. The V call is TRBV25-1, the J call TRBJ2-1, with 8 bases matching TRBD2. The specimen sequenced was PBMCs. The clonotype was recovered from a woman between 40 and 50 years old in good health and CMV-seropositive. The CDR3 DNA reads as TGTGCCAGCAGCCCGGGACTAGTCCCTGAGCAGTTCTTC. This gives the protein CASSPGLVPEQFF.